These 5 T cell receptor beta chains were all obtained from the same sample, sequenced in a study of T cell repertoires in cytomegalovirus infection. Using its own MiXCR run on the reads, TCRdb lists one record per CDR3 protein. The sample has 55,000 to 70,000 distinct CDR3 sequences, approximately 22% seen once. These TCRs are of unknown antigen specificity. Source material: PBMCs, sequenced either directly or after in vitro stimulation (not recorded which). Source of these receptors: a human donor in good health (CMV status not recorded). Some clones in this sample may be carry-over from other donors' samples.

The genes are TRBV7-2 and TRBJ1-2; 10 bases are a match to TRBD1. The CDR3 loop spans 17 amino acids. CDR1 and CDR2 from the germline V gene are SGHTA and FQGNSA. After removal of 3 bases from V and 5 bases from J, the junction contained 12 bases not matched to a gene. The CDR3 region has the DNA TGTGCCAGCAGCTTCTACAGGGCGGACAGGGGGGATTATGGCTACACCTTC. Translating it yields CASSFYRADRGDYGYTF.

The chain is built from TRBV7-6 and TRBJ1-5, with D unclear. Between the trimmed V and J ends, which lost 1 base and 5 bases, there was a span of 6 bases. CDR3 length equals 13 residues. Per germline, CDR1 SGHVS and CDR2 FNYEAQ. The CDR3 spells CASSLGSDQPQHF. The CDR3 DNA reads TGTGCCAGCAGCTTAGGGTCGGATCAGCCCCAGCATTTT.

The CDR3 reads CAISAPGITDTQYF. DNA for the CDR3: TGTGCCATCAGTGCCCCGGGAATTACAGATACGCAGTATTTT. The chain couples TRBV10-3 to TRBJ2-3, with a possible D match to TRBD2 (5 bases). V was cut by 4 bases and J by 3 bases, with 11 bases left in between. The CDR3 length is 14 residues. Germline CDR1 and CDR2: ENHRY and SYGVKD.

This clonotype occurred a few times. This chain connects TRBV19 to TRBJ1-2; no clear D gene. This CDR3 has 13 amino acids. V was cut by 5 bases and J by 10 bases, with 17 bases left in between. Germline V lookup: CDR1 LNHDA, CDR2 SQIVND (reference sequence). The CDR3 region is CASSLDRPYPYTF. In nucleotides, the CDR3 is TGTGCCAGTAGTCTGGATCGACCGTATCCCTACACCTTC.

V is TRBV6-8 and J is TRBJ2-7; no clear D gene. The CDR3 extends over 12 amino acids. Deletions cut 2 bases from V and 7 bases from J, with 9 bases between. The germline gives CDR1 MNHGY, CDR2 SAAAGT. CDR3 in amino acids: CASSYTIGEQYF. CDR3 DNA sequence: TGTGCCAGCAGTTACACGATTGGGGAGCAGTACTTC.